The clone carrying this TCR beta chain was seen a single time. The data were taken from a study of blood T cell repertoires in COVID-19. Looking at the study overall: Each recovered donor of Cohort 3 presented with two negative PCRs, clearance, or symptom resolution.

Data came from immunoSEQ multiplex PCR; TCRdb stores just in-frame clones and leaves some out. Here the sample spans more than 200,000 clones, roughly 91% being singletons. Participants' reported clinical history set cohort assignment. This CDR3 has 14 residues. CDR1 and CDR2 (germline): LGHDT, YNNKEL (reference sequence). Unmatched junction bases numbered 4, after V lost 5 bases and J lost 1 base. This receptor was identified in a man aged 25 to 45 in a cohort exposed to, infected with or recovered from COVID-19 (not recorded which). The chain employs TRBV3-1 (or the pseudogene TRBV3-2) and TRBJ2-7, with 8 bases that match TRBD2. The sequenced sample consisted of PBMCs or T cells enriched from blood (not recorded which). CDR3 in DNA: TGTGCCAGCAGCTTTAGCGGGGTGTCCTACGAGCAGTACTTC. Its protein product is CASSFSGVSYEQYF.